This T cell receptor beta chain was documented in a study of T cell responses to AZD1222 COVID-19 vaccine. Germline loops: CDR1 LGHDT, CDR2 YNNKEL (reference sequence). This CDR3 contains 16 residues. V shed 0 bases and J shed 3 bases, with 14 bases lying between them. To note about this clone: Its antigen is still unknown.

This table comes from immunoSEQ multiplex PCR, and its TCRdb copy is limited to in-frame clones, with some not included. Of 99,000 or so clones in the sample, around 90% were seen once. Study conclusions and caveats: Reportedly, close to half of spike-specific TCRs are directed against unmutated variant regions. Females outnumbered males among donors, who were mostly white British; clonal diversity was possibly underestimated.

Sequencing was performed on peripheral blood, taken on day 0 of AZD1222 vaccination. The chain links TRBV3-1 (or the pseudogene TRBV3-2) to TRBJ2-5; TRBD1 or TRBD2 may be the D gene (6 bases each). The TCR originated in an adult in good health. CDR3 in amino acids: CASSQDRGTQEETQYF. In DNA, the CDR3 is TGTGCCAGCAGCCAAGATAGGGGGACTCAGGAAGAGACCCAGTACTTC.